The 27 T cell receptor beta chains in this list originate from one sample, sequenced in a study of T cell repertoires in cytomegalovirus infection. A single record per CDR3 protein comes from TCRdb applying MiXCR to the reads. The sample has about 740,000 distinct CDR3 sequences, less than 40% seen once. The sequencing sample was made of PBMCs. The receptors stem from a human donor in good health (CMV status not recorded). Some clones in this sample may be carry-over from other donors' samples.

The sample holds one count of this clonotype. A read error is likely, as this CDR3 ends without the conserved phenylalanine or tryptophan. The limits of the CDR3 on the DNA are not certain, so only TCRdb's listed CDR3 is given. This chain links TRBV20-1 with TRBJ1-2. The CDR3 is 9 residues long, counting both termini. Germline CDR1 is DFQATT and CDR2 is SNEGSKA (reference sequence). CDR3 region: CSAREGYTL.

This clonotype was picked up many times. The V call is TRBV4-1, the J call TRBJ2-6; D might be TRBD1 (6 bases). This CDR3 contains 15 residues. V dropped 4 bases and J dropped 3 bases, with 10 bases sitting between them. Germline V CDR1 and CDR2: MGHRA, YSYEKL. CDR3 in amino acids: CASSPTGSGANVLTF. DNA of the CDR3: TGCGCCAGCAGCCCCACAGGGAGTGGGGCCAACGTCCTGACTTTC.

This clonotype was detected once. This rearrangement joins TRBV6-5 to TRBJ2-1; D is undetermined. The V and J ends lost 0 bases and 11 bases respectively, with 11 bases between them. Germline V CDR1 and CDR2: MNHEY, SVGAGI. The CDR3 runs to 13 residues. The CDR3 region has the DNA TGTGCCAGCAGTTACTCATCAGTCTTAAAGCAGTTCTTC. Protein product: CASSYSSVLKQFF.

J is TRBJ1-2 and V is TRBV19; D is possibly TRBD1 (6 bases). The CDR3 has 16 residues. The germline V and J ends were trimmed by 8 bases and 4 bases, with 23 bases remaining between them. Germline CDR1 is LNHDA and CDR2 is SQIVND (reference sequence). The CDR3 reads CASRSDQGPTSYGYTF. The CDR3 DNA is TGTGCCAGTCGTTCCGACCAGGGGCCGACTAGCTATGGCTACACCTTC.

V is TRBV7-6 and J is TRBJ2-3, with 16 bases aligning to TRBD2. Per the germline V gene, CDR1 is SGHVS and CDR2 is FNYEAQ. V trimming: 4 bases; J trimming: 3 bases; junction bases outside the gene matches: 4. CDR3 length: 17 residues. CDR3 loop: CASSSGLAGGMTDTQYF. The CDR3 DNA sequence: TGTGCCAGCAGCTCGGGACTAGCGGGAGGGATGACAGATACGCAGTATTTT.

The gene calls are TRBV7-8 and TRBJ2-5; D perhaps matches TRBD2 (6 bases). The CDR3 has 16 residues. Trimming shortened V by 5 bases and J by 1 base, and 17 bases separated the two germline ends. Per the germline V gene, CDR1 is SGHVS and CDR2 is FQNEAQ. In DNA form, the CDR3 reads TGTGCCAGCAGCCCAAAGCGGGTCCGTACCCAAGAGACCCAGTACTTC. Protein sequence: CASSPKRVRTQETQYF.

In its sample, this clonotype was seen a few times. The chain uses TRBV28 and TRBJ1-1, with a weak D call TRBD1 (6 bases). CDR3 length: 15 amino acids. CDR1 and CDR2 (germline): MDHEN, SYDVKM. Trimming removed 5 bases from V and 4 bases from J, with 17 bases in between. The CDR3 region is CASSLDGGAITEAFF. The CDR3, as DNA: TGTGCCAGCAGTCTTGATGGGGGGGCAATCACTGAAGCTTTCTTT.

This clonotype has a count of ten or more. V is TRBV7-2 and J is TRBJ1-6; 7 positions match TRBD1. Germline CDR1 SGHTA, CDR2 FQGNSA. CDR3 size: 16 residues. The J segment lost 7 bases and the V segment lost 6 bases, leaving 12 bases of the junction unmatched. The CDR3 DNA sequence: TGTGCCAGCAGACTATCCGACAGGGTGATAAATTCACCCCTCCACTTT. The encoded protein is CASRLSDRVINSPLHF.

This clonotype was counted many times. The chain links TRBV7-9 to TRBJ2-5, with 7 bases fitting TRBD1. The CDR3 totals 14 residues. With 9 bases clipped from V and 4 bases from J, the junction kept 11 bases outside the gene matches. In germline, CDR1 is SEHNR, CDR2 FQNEAQ (reference sequence). CDR3 sequence reads: CASRHSGGGETQYF. CDR3 bases: TGTGCCAGTCGTCACTCAGGGGGTGGAGAGACCCAGTACTTC.

The V and J genes are TRBV6-5 and TRBJ1-5, with TRBD1 as a possible D gene (5 bases). CDR3 length: 17 residues. Germline values: CDR1 MNHEY, CDR2 SVGAGI. V lost 0 bases to trimming and J lost 0 bases, with 12 bases between them. DNA of the CDR3: TGTGCCAGCAGTTACTCTATACCCGGGGGTAGCAATCAGCCCCAGCATTTT. Translation gives CASSYSIPGGSNQPQHF.

This clonotype was observed a handful of times. The rearrangement joins TRBV28 to TRBJ2-1, with D uncertain. This CDR3 is 15 amino acids long. The germline gives CDR1 MDHEN, CDR2 SYDVKM. The V gene lost 4 bases and the J gene lost 6 bases, with 16 bases spanning the gap. CDR3 in amino acids: CASSSHLLRGNEQFF. The CDR3 nucleotides are TGTGCCAGCAGTTCCCACCTACTCCGCGGCAATGAGCAGTTCTTC.

This clonotype came up many times. The chain links TRBV5-1 to TRBJ1-2, with a weak D call TRBD1 (6 bases). CDR1 and CDR2 from the germline V gene are SGHRS and YFSETQ. The germline V and J ends were trimmed by 4 bases and 2 bases, with 15 bases remaining between them. CDR3 length: 15 amino acids. DNA for the CDR3: TGCGCCAGCAGCCACGGACAGAGTAGGAACTATGGCTACACCTTC. This translates into CASSHGQSRNYGYTF.

A note on this clonotype: A much larger clone differs from this one at a single base, so this may be a read error. V is TRBV28 and J is TRBJ1-1, with D hard to call. The CDR3 runs to 13 residues. With 2 bases removed from V and 8 bases from J, the gap between germline ends came to 12 bases. Germline V gene data show CDR1 as MDHEN and CDR2 as SYDVKM. As DNA, the CDR3 is TGTGCCAGCAGTTTACTAGGAGTAGGGGAAGCTTTCTTT. Translation: CASSLLGVGEAFF.

V is TRBV28 and J is TRBJ1-5; D remains ambiguous. The CDR3 has 13 amino acids. V was trimmed by 6 bases and J by 2 bases, leaving 8 bases between them. CDR1 is MDHEN and CDR2 is SYDVKM in the germline V gene. The DNA of the CDR3 is TGTGCCAGCAGACCGTCCGGCAATCAGCCCCAGCATTTT. It encodes CASRPSGNQPQHF.

CDR3 region: CAWGDRHPYGYTF. The CDR3 bases are TGTGCCTGGGGGGACAGGCACCCCTATGGCTACACCTTC. The J gene is TRBJ1-2, the V gene TRBV30, with 8 bases fitting TRBD1. Germline trimming cut 5 bases from V and 4 bases from J; bases unmatched to any gene: 6. Germline lookup yields CDR1 GTSNPN and CDR2 SVGIG (reference sequence). The CDR3 is made up of 13 amino acids.

In this sample, this clonotype turned up a few times. The chain is built from TRBV7-9 and TRBJ2-7, with D possibly matching TRBD1 (5 bases). Trimming shortened V by 1 base and J by 4 bases, and 14 bases separated the two germline ends. This CDR3 spans 15 amino acids. In germline, CDR1 is SEHNR, CDR2 FQNEAQ (reference sequence). The CDR3: CASSLESGNWYEQYF. The CDR3 nucleotides read TGTGCCAGCAGCTTAGAATCAGGGAATTGGTACGAGCAGTACTTC.

The genes are TRBV6-1 and TRBJ2-7; D remains unclear. V dropped 5 bases and J dropped 1 base, with 12 bases sitting between them. The CDR3 covers 14 residues. CDR1 and CDR2 from the germline V gene are MNHNS and SASEGT. The DNA of the CDR3 is TGTGCCAGCAGTCTCCACGGATTATCCTACGAGCAGTACTTC. It translates to CASSLHGLSYEQYF.

This clonotype was observed many times. V is TRBV6-4 and J is TRBJ1-2, with a possible D match to TRBD1 (6 bases). The CDR3 has 16 amino acids. Trimming removed 0 bases at V and 4 bases at J, with 15 bases between. The V gene's germline CDR1 is MRHNA and CDR2 SNTAGT. The DNA for the CDR3 is TGTGCCAGCAGTGACTCGCCTCACGGGGGCGGCTATGGCTACACCTTC. Translating gives CASSDSPHGGGYGYTF.

This clonotype is a singleton in its sample. The V and J genes are TRBV28 and TRBJ2-7; D is unclear. V lost 3 bases to trimming and J lost 2 bases, with 11 bases between them. The CDR3 is 14 amino acids. Per germline, CDR1 MDHEN and CDR2 SYDVKM. For the CDR3, the DNA is TGTGCCAGCAGTTTGGGTCCGACGGCCTACGAGCAGTACTTC. Amino acid sequence: CASSLGPTAYEQYF.

This clonotype turned up a few times. V is TRBV28 and J is TRBJ1-6; tentative D call: TRBD1 (5 bases). The CDR3 runs 16 residues. Germline CDR1 is MDHEN and CDR2 is SYDVKM. Trimming removed 6 bases from V and 10 bases from J, with 22 bases in between. In nucleotides, the CDR3 is TGTGCCAGCAGAGAGACGGGACTGAGGAAGGGATCACCCCTCCACTTT. Its protein is CASRETGLRKGSPLHF.

The chain combines TRBV7-6 with TRBJ1-6; 9 bases align to TRBD1. V lost 1 base, J lost 11 bases, and 6 bases stayed unmatched. Germline V gene lookup returns CDR1 SGHVS and CDR2 FNYEAQ. This CDR3 has 15 residues. CDR3: CASSLVDRGNTPLHF. The CDR3 DNA follows: TGTGCCAGCAGCTTAGTGGACAGGGGCAATACACCCCTCCACTTT.

This clonotype was recorded a few times. The rearrangement links TRBV20-1 to TRBJ2-7; D is unresolved. With 6 bases removed from V and 3 bases from J, the gap between germline ends came to 9 bases. Germline V gene lookup returns CDR1 DFQATT and CDR2 SNEGSKA (reference sequence). The CDR3 contains 11 residues. For the CDR3, the DNA is TGCAGTGCCCATCGCATCTACGAGCAGTACTTC. Residues: CSAHRIYEQYF.

The chain is built from TRBV4-1 and TRBJ2-1, with no clear D. Per germline, CDR1 MGHRA and CDR2 YSYEKL. V lost 4 bases to trimming and J lost 7 bases, with 11 bases between them. This CDR3 has 13 residues. The CDR3 region has the DNA TGCGCCAGCAGCCCCAGTGAAGGAAATGAGCAGTTCTTC. Residues: CASSPSEGNEQFF.

The gene calls are TRBV6-1 and TRBJ1-5; D is unresolved. This CDR3 is built from 14 residues. Germline CDR1 reads MNHNS; CDR2 reads SASEGT. The V end lost 5 bases, the J end lost 0 bases, and 8 bases lay between the germline ends. The CDR3: CASSQSSSNQPQHF. The DNA of the CDR3 is TGTGCCAGCAGTCAGTCTTCTAGCAATCAGCCCCAGCATTTT.

This clonotype was counted between two and nine times. The chain recombines TRBV19 with TRBJ1-4; D ambiguous. V shed 8 bases and J shed 8 bases, with 9 bases lying between them. The germline gives CDR1 LNHDA, CDR2 SQIVND (reference sequence). This CDR3 region has 11 residues. The CDR3: CASGAGEKLFF. The CDR3 DNA reads as TGTGCCAGTGGCGCCGGCGAAAAACTGTTTTTT.

In this sample, this clonotype turned up a few times. The chain employs TRBV6-2 or TRBV6-3 and TRBJ2-3; perhaps TRBD1 as D (6 bases). The V end lost 2 bases, the J end lost 2 bases, and 23 bases lay between the germline ends. This CDR3 region has 19 residues. Germline CDR1 MNHEY, CDR2 SVGEGT. In nucleotides, the CDR3 is TGTGCCAGCAGTTACAACCCGTCCCAGGGGCTAGGGCTCACAGATACGCAGTATTTT. It yields the protein CASSYNPSQGLGLTDTQYF.

This clonotype was observed a few times. This rearrangement joins TRBV19 to TRBJ1-1, with 7 bases fitting TRBD1. V was pared by 5 bases and J by 4 bases, with 16 bases of the junction left unmatched. CDR3 length: 17 residues. The germline CDR1 and CDR2 sequences are LNHDA and SQIVND (reference sequence). This CDR3 reads CASSAPPSGTVTTEAFF. CDR3 coding DNA: TGTGCCAGTAGTGCCCCGCCCTCCGGGACAGTCACCACTGAAGCTTTCTTT.